The clone carrying this T cell receptor beta chain was observed a single time. Antigen specificity is unknown. This sample includes further DNA sequences coding for the same CDR3. Time point in this sample: week 11, during vaccination. With topical imiquimod, each dose of the vaccine consisted of 300 ug of mutant IDH1 20-mer peptide. Donors harbored newly found WHO grade 3 or 4 IDH1-mutant, ATRX-lost astrocytomas. This sample is part of a study of a mutant IDH1 vaccine in newly diagnosed glioma. Study at large: With temozolomide cycles, or 4-6 weeks after radiotherapy alone, vaccination was started. Radiotherapy, temozolomide, or both had been given previously, and both were given to most. Treated individuals were about 60% male and approximately 40% female, averaging about 40 years of age.

V lost 1 base, J lost 6 bases, and 10 bases lay in between. In germline, CDR1 is SGHRS, CDR2 YFSETQ. The CDR3 is made up of 14 amino acids. TCRdb's copy holds only in-frame clones and misses some; the assay was immunoSEQ multiplex PCR. This table has about 24,000 clones, roughly 85% appearing once. V and J are TRBV5-1 and TRBJ1-4, with TRBD1 as a possible D gene (6 bases). The sample was PBMCs, taken from a glioma patient whose treatment included an IDH1 peptide vaccine. This receptor was taken from a man aged 40-55 years with glioma. CDR3 amino acids: CASSLTGRDEKLFF. The CDR3 DNA reads TGCGCCAGCAGCTTGACAGGGCGCGATGAAAAACTGTTTTTT.